The 32 T cell receptor beta chains given below trace back to one sample, sequenced in a study of T cell changes during pregnancy in multiple sclerosis. Assay used: immunoSEQ multiplex PCR; TCRdb lists only in-frame clones, some missing. The repertoire holds about 45,000 clones, with roughly nine tenths as singletons. Sequencing used CD4+ T cells from peripheral blood mononuclear cells, obtained in the first trimester of pregnancy. The receptor set was obtained from a female donor with multiple sclerosis, enrolled in a pregnancy study.

This chain connects TRBV5-4 to TRBJ2-1, with no clear D. The CDR3 consists of 13 residues. Germline CDR1 SGHNT, CDR2 YYREEE (reference sequence). V was pared by 1 base and J by 7 bases, with 9 bases between. CDR3 nucleotide sequence: TGTGCCAGCAGCTTGCCCCTACAGAATGAGCAGTTCTTC. This gives the protein CASSLPLQNEQFF.

This clone was counted once. The J gene is TRBJ1-1, the V gene TRBV5-1; unclear D gene. V gave up 5 bases and J gave up 0 bases, with 17 bases separating them. Germline CDR1 and CDR2: SGHRS and YFSETQ. The CDR3 covers 16 residues. The CDR3 sequence is CASSQGYRGMNTEAFF. The CDR3 DNA sequence: TGCGCCAGCAGTCAAGGGTATAGAGGGATGAACACTGAAGCTTTCTTT.

The rearrangement links TRBV7-6 to TRBJ2-5; 10 nucleotides agree with TRBD1. Germline V lookup: CDR1 SGHVS, CDR2 FNYEAQ. CDR3 length equals 15 residues. The J segment lost 2 bases and the V segment lost 5 bases, leaving 5 bases of the junction unmatched. Here the CDR3 DNA reads TGTGCCAGCAGCCCCAGGGACAGGGGTCAAGAGACCCAGTACTTC. This translates into CASSPRDRGQETQYF. Supplemented by reference TRBV7-6 and TRBJ2-5, the full variable domain reads GAGVSQSPRYKVTKRGQDVALRCDPISGHVSLYWYRQALGQGPEFLTYFNYEAQQDKSGLPNDRFSAERPEGSISTLTIQRTEQRDSAMYRCASSPRDRGQETQYFGPGTRLLVL.

The gene calls are TRBV19 and TRBJ1-4, with TRBD1 as a possible D gene (6 bases). The CDR3 spans 15 residues. Per the germline V gene, CDR1 is LNHDA and CDR2 is SQIVND (reference sequence). Trimming removed 5 bases at V and 3 bases at J, with 13 bases between. The CDR3 protein is CASSQRTVSNEKLFF. CDR3 nucleotide sequence: TGTGCCAGTAGTCAGAGGACAGTTTCTAATGAAAAACTGTTTTTT.

This clone has just a few counts. V and J are TRBV7-2 and TRBJ2-7; 10 nucleotides match TRBD2. After removal of 6 bases from V and 0 bases from J, the junction contained 8 bases not matched to a gene. The CDR3 is 16 amino acids. CDR1 and CDR2 from the germline V gene are SGHTA and FQGNSA. CDR3 sequence (DNA): TGTGCCAGCAGACGGTCTAGCGGGAGTGTCTCCTACGAGCAGTACTTC. This sequence encodes CASRRSSGSVSYEQYF.

The genes are TRBV27 and TRBJ2-1, with D possibly TRBD2 on 6 matching bases. CDR1 is MNHEY and CDR2 is SMNVEV in the germline V gene (reference sequence). V lost 8 bases to trimming and J lost 0 bases, with 20 bases between them. The CDR3 spans 17 residues. CDR3 DNA: TGTGCCAGCTCCGATCCATGGGAGGCTAGCTCCTACAATGAGCAGTTCTTC. Its protein product is CASSDPWEASSYNEQFF.

The chain joins TRBV7-2 to TRBJ2-1; 16 positions match TRBD2. This CDR3 is 19 amino acids long. V dropped 4 bases and J dropped 0; count of bases not matched to a gene: 6. The germline V gene encodes CDR1 SGHTA and CDR2 FQGNSA. The chain's CDR3 is CASSSPGTSGRASYNEQFF. CDR3 DNA: TGTGCCAGCAGCTCGCCGGGGACTAGCGGGAGGGCCTCCTACAATGAGCAGTTCTTC.

This clone was observed once. The rearrangement uses TRBV5-1 and TRBJ2-3; the match to TRBD2 covers 8 bases. The CDR3 runs 16 residues. Germline CDR1 is SGHRS and CDR2 is YFSETQ. Germline trimming cut 1 base from V and 6 bases from J; bases unmatched to any gene: 10. CDR3 sequence (DNA): TGCGCCAGCAGCTTGTTTATCGGGAGGGCCCGGGATACGCAGTATTTT. As protein: CASSLFIGRARDTQYF. The variable domain in full, with the rest retrieved from reference TRBV5-1 and TRBJ2-3, is KAGVTQTPRYLIKTRGQQVTLSCSPISGHRSVSWYQQTPGQGLQFLFEYFSETQRNKGNFPGRFSGRQFSNSRSEMNVSTLELGDSALYLCASSLFIGRARDTQYFGPGTRLTVL.

The chain uses TRBV4-3 and TRBJ2-1, with 11 bases aligning to TRBD2. Germline-derived CDR1 and CDR2 are LGHNA and YSLEER. The CDR3 runs to 17 residues. J lost 0 bases, V lost 2 bases, and 3 bases had no gene match. CDR3 amino acids: CASSQLSGRASYNEQFF. For the CDR3, the DNA is TGCGCCAGCAGCCAACTTAGCGGGAGGGCCTCCTACAATGAGCAGTTCTTC.

The CDR3: CASKVPGIYEQYF. CDR3 bases: TGTGCCAGCAAAGTCCCCGGGATCTACGAGCAGTACTTC. The chain links TRBV28 to TRBJ2-7; tentative D call: TRBD2 (5 bases). The ends were cut back, 7 bases at V and 3 bases at J, with 13 bases in the middle. Germline-derived CDR1 and CDR2 are MDHEN and SYDVKM. This CDR3 contains 13 residues. Full variable domain (remainder filled in from reference TRBV28 and TRBJ2-7): DVKVTQSSRYLVKRTGEKVFLECVQDMDHENMFWYRQDPGLGLRLIYFSYDVKMKEKGDIPEGYSVSREKKERFSLILESASTNQTSMYLCASKVPGIYEQYFGPGTRLTVT.

The V and J genes are TRBV28 and TRBJ1-5; a possible D gene is TRBD1 (5 bases). Trimming stripped 6 bases from V and 5 bases from J, with 17 bases between. The CDR3 consists of 15 residues. CDR1 and CDR2 (germline): MDHEN, SYDVKM. The DNA for the CDR3 is TGTGCCAGCAGGCCCCCGACAGTAGGGGATCAGCCCCAGCATTTT. Its protein product is CASRPPTVGDQPQHF.

The J gene is TRBJ2-7, the V gene TRBV10-3; TRBD1 aligns across 10 bases. The ends lost 0 bases at V and 0 bases at J; junction bases unmatched: 11. CDR3 size: 19 residues. Germline CDR1 and CDR2: ENHRY and SYGVKD. CDR3 region: CAISESWDRGVQSSYEQYF. DNA of the CDR3: TGTGCCATCAGTGAGTCGTGGGACAGGGGTGTCCAGAGCTCCTACGAGCAGTACTTC.

Turning to this clone: The sample has other DNA sequences that encode this CDR3 too. The chain employs TRBV7-2 and TRBJ2-3; D is ambiguous. The V end lost 1 base, the J end lost 6 bases, and 8 bases lay between the germline ends. The CDR3 runs to 13 residues. From germline, CDR1 is SGHTA and CDR2 FQGNSA. Here the CDR3 DNA reads TGTGCCAGCAGCTTAGGAGCACCGGATACGCAGTATTTT. This sequence encodes CASSLGAPDTQYF.

The rearrangement uses TRBV28 and TRBJ2-1, with TRBD2 matching 13 bases. With V trimmed by 5 bases and J by 4 bases, 17 bases remained unmatched. The germline CDR1 and CDR2 sequences are MDHEN and SYDVKM. This CDR3 contains 20 residues. The CDR3 protein is CASSGYLSGTSGKFYNEQFF. Written as DNA, the CDR3 is TGTGCCAGCAGTGGCTACTTATCCGGGACTAGCGGGAAGTTTTACAATGAGCAGTTCTTC.

Only one count was recorded for this clone. The V gene is TRBV14, the J gene TRBJ2-1, with D perhaps matching TRBD2 (5 bases). The CDR3 sequence is 16 residues long. V dropped 2 bases and J dropped 0 bases, with 11 bases sitting between them. Germline CDR1 and CDR2: SGHDN and FVKESK. Written as DNA, the CDR3 is TGTGCCAGCAGCCAACGGGTGGGGAGCTCCTACAATGAGCAGTTCTTC. This gives the protein CASSQRVGSSYNEQFF.

The chain couples TRBV5-1 to TRBJ2-2; TRBD1 is a possible D gene (5 bases). Germline CDR1 is SGHRS and CDR2 is YFSETQ. V dropped 0 bases and J dropped 6 bases, with 9 bases sitting between them. The CDR3 is 14 residues long. As DNA, the CDR3 is TGCGCCAGCAGCTTGGGGCAGGGTGCCGGGGAGCTGTTTTTT. The encoded protein is CASSLGQGAGELFF.

The V and J genes are TRBV30 and TRBJ2-1; 13 bases are a match to TRBD2. Germline V gene sequence: CDR1 GTSNPN, CDR2 SVGIG (reference sequence). With V trimmed by 2 bases and J by 7 bases, 5 bases remained unmatched. The CDR3 extends over 15 amino acids. The CDR3 DNA reads as TGTGCCTGGAGTCCGGGACTAGCGGGATCTAATGAGCAGTTCTTC. This gives the protein CAWSPGLAGSNEQFF.

V usage is TRBV28 and J usage is TRBJ1-5; no firm D call. This CDR3 has 13 residues. Trimming shortened V by 4 bases and J by 4 bases, and 8 bases separated the two germline ends. Germline CDR1 reads MDHEN; CDR2 reads SYDVKM. The CDR3 nucleotides read TGTGCCAGCAGTTGGCCCGGGAATCAGCCCCAGCATTTT. Its protein product is CASSWPGNQPQHF.

The chain employs TRBV5-1 and TRBJ1-4; the D gene is possibly TRBD1 (5 bases). CDR3 length equals 18 residues. V lost 0 bases and J lost 1, with 16 bases in between. Per germline, CDR1 SGHRS and CDR2 YFSETQ. The CDR3 is CASSLASGRIGTNEKLFF. The CDR3 DNA sequence: TGCGCCAGCAGCTTGGCCTCAGGGAGGATAGGAACTAATGAAAAACTGTTTTTT.

CDR3 protein: CSVEAWLSSDPPGGYTF. The DNA of the CDR3 is TGCAGCGTTGAAGCTTGGTTGAGTTCTGACCCTCCGGGTGGCTACACCTTC. The gene calls are TRBV29-1 and TRBJ1-2; D not resolved. The CDR3 is 17 residues long. V was clipped by 1 base and J by 7 bases, with 25 bases between them. Germline loops: CDR1 SQVTM, CDR2 ANQGSEA.

Only one count was recorded for this clone. The chain recombines TRBV6-6 with TRBJ1-1; D possibly corresponds to TRBD1 (5 bases). CDR3 size: 13 residues. Looked up from germline, CDR1 is MNHNY and CDR2 is SVGAGI (reference sequence). The V and J ends lost 8 bases and 0 bases respectively, with 10 bases between them. CDR3 nucleotide sequence: TGTGCCAGCTGTGGACATATGAACACTGAAGCTTTCTTT. Residues: CASCGHMNTEAFF.

The chain has TRBV6-4 and TRBJ2-1; 8 bases match TRBD2. The CDR3 spans 15 residues. V lost 3 bases and J lost 6; bases outside the gene matches: 7. CDR1 is MRHNA and CDR2 is SNTAGT in the germline V gene. The CDR3 nucleotides read TGTGCCAGCAGTGAGAGAGCGGGAGAGGGCAATGAGCAGTTCTTC. This encodes CASSERAGEGNEQFF.

J is TRBJ2-1 and V is TRBV4-2; no clear D. CDR3 length: 16 amino acids. From germline, CDR1 is LGHNA and CDR2 YNFKEQ. The V gene lost 0 bases and the J gene lost 0 bases, with 9 bases spanning the gap. DNA for the CDR3: TGTGCCAGCAGCCAAGATCGGCGGTACTCCTACAATGAGCAGTTCTTC. Encoded protein: CASSQDRRYSYNEQFF.

This clone occurred once. This sequence joins TRBV6-6 and TRBJ2-7; TRBD1 matches 8 bases. Germline CDR1 MNHNY, CDR2 SVGAGI (reference sequence). This CDR3 has 13 residues. After removal of 2 bases from V and 6 bases from J, the junction contained 3 bases not matched to a gene. The CDR3 region is CASSYRTGGEQYF. In DNA form, the CDR3 reads TGTGCCAGCAGTTACCGTACAGGGGGCGAGCAGTACTTC.

The chain combines TRBV2 with TRBJ1-3; tentative D call: TRBD1 (6 bases). The V gene lost 7 bases and the J gene lost 3 bases, with 10 bases spanning the gap. Germline CDR1 reads SNHLY; CDR2 reads FYNNEI. This CDR3 contains 13 residues. CDR3 in DNA: TGTGCCAGCAATACAGGGCTTGGAAACACCATATATTTT. Amino acid sequence: CASNTGLGNTIYF.

The rearrangement joins TRBV5-1 to TRBJ2-1; 11 bases are a match to TRBD2. From germline, CDR1 is SGHRS and CDR2 YFSETQ. The V and J ends lost 5 bases and 6 bases, in that order; junction bases with no gene match: 13. The CDR3 loop spans 17 amino acids. Written as DNA, the CDR3 is TGCGCCAGCAGAGGAGCGATGACTAGCGGGAATCGCAATGAGCAGTTCTTC. It translates to CASRGAMTSGNRNEQFF. Together with reference TRBV5-1 and TRBJ2-1, the CDR3 gives the full variable domain: KAGVTQTPRYLIKTRGQQVTLSCSPISGHRSVSWYQQTPGQGLQFLFEYFSETQRNKGNFPGRFSGRQFSNSRSEMNVSTLELGDSALYLCASRGAMTSGNRNEQFFGPGTRLTVL.

This chain joins TRBV5-1 and TRBJ2-5, with 7 bases matching TRBD1. Germline V lookup: CDR1 SGHRS, CDR2 YFSETQ. This CDR3 spans 15 amino acids. Trimming cost V 1 base and J 4 bases; bases outside gene matches: 7. CDR3 amino acids: CASSLTGASGETQYF. The DNA for the CDR3 is TGCGCCAGCAGCTTGACAGGGGCCTCAGGAGAGACCCAGTACTTC.

The chain has TRBV2 and TRBJ2-2; TRBD2 might be the D (6 bases). The CDR3 is 18 amino acids. The germline gives CDR1 SNHLY, CDR2 FYNNEI. The germline V and J ends were trimmed by 3 bases and 1 base, with 18 bases remaining between them. For the CDR3, the DNA is TGTGCCAGCAGTGACTGGGGAGGACGCCTTCGGAACACCGGGGAGCTGTTTTTT. Encoded protein: CASSDWGGRLRNTGELFF. The full variable domain, its missing parts supplied by reference TRBV2 and TRBJ2-2, is EPEVTQTPSHQVTQMGQEVILRCVPISNHLYFYWYRQILGQKVEFLVSFYNNEISEKSEIFDDQFSVERPDGSNFTLKIRSTKLEDSAMYFCASSDWGGRLRNTGELFFGEGSRLTVL.

This clone occurred once. J is TRBJ2-3 and V is TRBV5-1, with 14 bases lining up with TRBD2. This CDR3 has 18 residues. Germline V gives CDR1 SGHRS, CDR2 YFSETQ. Losses at the gene ends were 4 bases for V and 3 bases for J; bases not matched to a gene: 10. Here the CDR3 DNA reads TGCGCCAGCAGCCAGGGACTAGCGGGAGTGTTCAGGACAGATACGCAGTATTTT. As protein: CASSQGLAGVFRTDTQYF.

This chain's CDR3 is CASSYFTGRTGANLTF. The CDR3 DNA reads TGTGCCAGCAGTTACTTTACTGGACGGACAGGGGCAAATCTCACCTTC. The chain combines TRBV6-6 with TRBJ1-2; the match to TRBD1 covers 9 bases. Trimming cost V 1 base and J 13 bases; bases outside gene matches: 16. Germline lookup yields CDR1 MNHNY and CDR2 SVGAGI (reference sequence). CDR3 length equals 16 residues.

This chain connects TRBV19 to TRBJ1-4; no definite D call. Germline V lookup: CDR1 LNHDA, CDR2 SQIVND (reference sequence). The CDR3 totals 13 residues. The V end was cut by 7 bases, the J end by 0 bases, with 6 bases between. As DNA, the CDR3 is TGTGCCAGTAATGGCCCAACTAATGAAAAACTGTTTTTT. It yields the protein CASNGPTNEKLFF.

The chain uses TRBV7-8 and TRBJ1-3, with D perhaps matching TRBD1 (6 bases). CDR3 length: 16 residues. V was trimmed by 4 bases and J by 0 bases, leaving 13 bases between them. The germline gives CDR1 SGHVS, CDR2 FQNEAQ. CDR3 bases: TGTGCCAGCAGCTCCGAATTAGGGGGCTCTGGAAACACCATATATTTT. Its translation: CASSSELGGSGNTIYF.